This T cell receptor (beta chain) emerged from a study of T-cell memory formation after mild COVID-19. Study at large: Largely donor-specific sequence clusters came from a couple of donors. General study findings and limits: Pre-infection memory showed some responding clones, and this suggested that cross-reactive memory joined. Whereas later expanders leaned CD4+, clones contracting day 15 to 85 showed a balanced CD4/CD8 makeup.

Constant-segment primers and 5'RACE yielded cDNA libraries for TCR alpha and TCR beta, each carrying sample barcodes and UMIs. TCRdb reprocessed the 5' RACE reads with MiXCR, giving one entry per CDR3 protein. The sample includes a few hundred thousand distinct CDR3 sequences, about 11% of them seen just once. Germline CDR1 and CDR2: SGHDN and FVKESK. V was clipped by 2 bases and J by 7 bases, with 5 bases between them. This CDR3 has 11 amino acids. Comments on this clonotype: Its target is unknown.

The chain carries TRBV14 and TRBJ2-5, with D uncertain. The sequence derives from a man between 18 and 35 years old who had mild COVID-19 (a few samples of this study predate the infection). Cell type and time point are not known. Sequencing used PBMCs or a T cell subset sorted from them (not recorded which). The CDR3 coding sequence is TGTGCCAGCAGCCAAACCCGGACCCAGTACTTC. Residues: CASSQTRTQYF.